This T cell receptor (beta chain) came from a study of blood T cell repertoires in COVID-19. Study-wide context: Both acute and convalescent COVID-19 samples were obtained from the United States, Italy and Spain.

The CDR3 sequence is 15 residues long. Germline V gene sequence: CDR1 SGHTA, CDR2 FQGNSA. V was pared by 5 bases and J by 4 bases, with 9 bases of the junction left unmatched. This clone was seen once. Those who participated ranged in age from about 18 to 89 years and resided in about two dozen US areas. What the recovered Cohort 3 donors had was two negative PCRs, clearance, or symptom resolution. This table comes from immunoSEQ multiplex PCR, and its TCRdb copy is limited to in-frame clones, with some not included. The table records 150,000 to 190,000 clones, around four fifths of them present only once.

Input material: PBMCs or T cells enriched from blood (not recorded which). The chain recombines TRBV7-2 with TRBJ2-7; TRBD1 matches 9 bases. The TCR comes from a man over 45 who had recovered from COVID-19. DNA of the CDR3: TGTGCCAGCAGCATATATGACAGGGGGGTTTACGAGCAGTACTTC. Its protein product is CASSIYDRGVYEQYF.